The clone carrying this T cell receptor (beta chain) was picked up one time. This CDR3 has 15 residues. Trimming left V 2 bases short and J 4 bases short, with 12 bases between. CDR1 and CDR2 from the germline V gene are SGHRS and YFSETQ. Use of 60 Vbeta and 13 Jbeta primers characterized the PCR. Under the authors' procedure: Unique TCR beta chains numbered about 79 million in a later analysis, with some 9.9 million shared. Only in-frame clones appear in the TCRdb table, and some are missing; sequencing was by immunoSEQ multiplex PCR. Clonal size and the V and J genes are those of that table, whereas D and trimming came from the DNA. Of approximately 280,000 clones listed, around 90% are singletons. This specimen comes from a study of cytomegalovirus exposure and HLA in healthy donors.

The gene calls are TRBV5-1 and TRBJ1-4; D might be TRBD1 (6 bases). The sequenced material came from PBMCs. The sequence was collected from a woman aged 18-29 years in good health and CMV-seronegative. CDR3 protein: CASSFTGTSNEKLFF. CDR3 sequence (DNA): TGCGCCAGCAGCTTTACCGGGACAAGTAATGAAAAACTGTTTTTT.